These 27 T cell receptor beta chains were all obtained from the same sample, sequenced in a study of cytomegalovirus exposure and HLA in healthy donors. It was with 60 Vbeta and 13 Jbeta primers that the PCR ran. TCRdb's copy holds only in-frame clones and misses some; the assay was immunoSEQ multiplex PCR. Among 100,000 to 150,000 clones listed, 75% to 85% were seen once. The sample taken for sequencing was PBMCs. All receptors come from a man between 45 and 60 years old in good health and CMV-seronegative.

In DNA, the CDR3 is TGCACCAGCAGCCAAGCTTCTCCGGGACAGGGGAATTTT. Amino acid sequence: CTSSQASPGQGNF. The chain joins TRBV1 to TRBJ1-5; whether TRBD1, the table's D call, matches the DNA was not checked. TRBV1 is a documented pseudogene. The CDR3 totals 13 residues.

This chain links TRBV4-1 with TRBJ1-6; D perhaps matches TRBD1 (5 bases). This CDR3 has 16 residues. CDR1 MGHRA and CDR2 YSYEKL come from the germline V gene. Deletions cut 0 bases from V and 8 bases from J, with 14 bases between. The CDR3 DNA reads TGCGCCAGCAGCCAAGATTCCCGGGACTCGGATTCACCCCTCCACTTT. Its translation is CASSQDSRDSDSPLHF.

The J gene is TRBJ1-2, the V gene TRBV4-1; possibly TRBD1 for D (5 bases). V gave up 0 bases and J gave up 4 bases, with 12 bases separating them. CDR3 length: 15 amino acids. Germline loops: CDR1 MGHRA, CDR2 YSYEKL. DNA of the CDR3: TGCGCCAGCAGCCAAGAGGGGGGGATTAGCTATGGCTACACCTTC. Its translation is CASSQEGGISYGYTF.

This clone was found a few times. The rearrangement links TRBV7-9 to TRBJ1-1; TRBD1 might be the D (5 bases). The germline V gene encodes CDR1 SEHNR and CDR2 FQNEAQ (reference sequence). V shed 5 bases and J shed 0 bases, with 10 bases lying between them. The CDR3 length is 14 residues. The CDR3 region has the DNA TGTGCCAGCAGCAAACAGGTCATGAACACTGAAGCTTTCTTT. The encoded protein is CASSKQVMNTEAFF. Combining the CDR3 with reference TRBV7-9 and TRBJ1-1 gives the whole variable domain DTGVSQNPRHKITKRGQNVTFRCDPISEHNRLYWYRQTLGQGPEFLTYFQNEAQLEKSRLLSDRFSAERPKGSFSTLEIQRTEQGDSAMYLCASSKQVMNTEAFFGQGTRLTVV.

The gene calls are TRBV5-1 and TRBJ2-5; TRBD2 matches 10 bases. Germline-derived CDR1 and CDR2 are SGHRS and YFSETQ. V lost 1 base to trimming and J lost 1 base; unmatched junction nucleotides: 4. This CDR3 comprises 16 residues. The CDR3 spells CASSLMASGGQETQYF. The CDR3 coding sequence is TGCGCCAGCAGCTTGATGGCTAGCGGGGGCCAAGAGACCCAGTACTTC. The full variable domain, its missing parts supplied by reference TRBV5-1 and TRBJ2-5, is KAGVTQTPRYLIKTRGQQVTLSCSPISGHRSVSWYQQTPGQGLQFLFEYFSETQRNKGNFPGRFSGRQFSNSRSEMNVSTLELGDSALYLCASSLMASGGQETQYFGPGTRLLVL.

The V gene is TRBV27, the J gene TRBJ2-1; 12 bases map to TRBD2. CDR1 is MNHEY, CDR2 SMNVEV, per germline (reference sequence). This CDR3 comprises 14 residues. After removal of 7 bases from V and 8 bases from J, the junction contained 6 bases not matched to a gene. The CDR3 reads CASKGLAGPDEQFF. Written as DNA, the CDR3 is TGTGCCAGCAAAGGACTAGCGGGGCCCGATGAGCAGTTCTTC.

The chain recombines TRBV4-1 with TRBJ2-3; 7 positions match TRBD2. The CDR3 spans 15 residues. J was trimmed by 2 bases and V by 4 bases; bases with no gene match: 6. The germline CDR1 and CDR2 sequences are MGHRA and YSYEKL. The CDR3 DNA follows: TGCGCCAGCAGCCTCCTGGGGGGGTTCACAGATACGCAGTATTTT. Translation: CASSLLGGFTDTQYF.

The J gene is TRBJ1-5, the V gene TRBV6-5; 7 bases map to TRBD1. Looked up from germline, CDR1 is MNHEY and CDR2 is SVGAGI. Losses at the gene ends were 4 bases for V and 5 bases for J; bases not matched to a gene: 8. The CDR3 is made up of 15 amino acids. In nucleotides, the CDR3 is TGTGCCAGCAGTTCCCAGGGACAGAGAGATCAGCCCCAGCATTTT. The encoded protein is CASSSQGQRDQPQHF.

The rearrangement links TRBV7-9 to TRBJ2-2, with D perhaps TRBD2 (5 bases). The CDR3 consists of 17 residues. V lost 1 base, J lost 3 bases, and 15 bases lay in between. Looked up from germline, CDR1 is SEHNR and CDR2 is FQNEAQ (reference sequence). The CDR3 spells CASSLVPEVDYTGELFF. CDR3 DNA sequence: TGTGCCAGCAGCTTAGTGCCGGAGGTTGATTACACCGGGGAGCTGTTTTTT.

The chain is built from TRBV7-9 and TRBJ1-1; 7 nucleotides agree with TRBD1. Per germline, CDR1 SEHNR and CDR2 FQNEAQ (reference sequence). The CDR3 is 13 residues long. The V segment lost 5 bases and the J segment 12 bases; nucleotides outside the gene matches: 12. The DNA for the CDR3 is TGTGCCAGCAGCGGTCCGGGACAGCTCTTTTCTTTCTTT. The encoded protein is CASSGPGQLFSFF.

The chain combines TRBV6-5 with TRBJ2-3; no definite D call. The V end was cut by 6 bases, the J end by 11 bases, with 12 bases between. Germline values: CDR1 MNHEY, CDR2 SVGAGI. CDR3 length: 11 amino acids. CDR3 DNA sequence: TGTGCCAGCAGGAGAGGAGTTCAGCAGTATTTT. Protein product: CASRRGVQQYF.

The chain couples TRBV5-4 to TRBJ2-7, with 10 bases fitting TRBD1. The CDR3 is 14 residues long. V shed 3 bases and J 6 bases; nucleotides not matched to a gene: 6. Germline lookup yields CDR1 SGHNT and CDR2 YYREEE (reference sequence). The CDR3 coding sequence is TGTGCCAGCAGCTCCGGGACAGGGGCATTCGAGCAGTACTTC. This sequence encodes CASSSGTGAFEQYF.

The rearrangement joins TRBV9 to TRBJ2-1; the D gene is possibly TRBD2 (6 bases). Between the trimmed V and J ends, which lost 3 bases and 4 bases, there was a span of 20 bases. The CDR3 totals 17 residues. Germline loops: CDR1 SGDLS, CDR2 YYNGEE. CDR3 nucleotides: TGTGCCAGCAGCGCAACTCTCCGGGACTCCACGTACAATGAGCAGTTCTTC. It specifies CASSATLRDSTYNEQFF.

The CDR3 DNA is TGTGCCAGTAACCCTAGCGGGGGGAACTACGAGCAGTACTTC. Its protein is CASNPSGGNYEQYF. The chain joins TRBV19 to TRBJ2-7, with 11 positions matching TRBD2. The CDR3 runs 14 residues. Looked up from germline, CDR1 is LNHDA and CDR2 is SQIVND (reference sequence). The ends lost 7 bases at V and 3 bases at J; junction bases unmatched: 5.

The table lists this clone with a count of one. The J gene is TRBJ2-4, the V gene TRBV30, with 7 nucleotides matching TRBD1. After removal of 3 bases from V and 4 bases from J, the junction contained 15 bases not matched to a gene. From germline, CDR1 is GTSNPN and CDR2 SVGIG (reference sequence). This CDR3 has 17 amino acids. CDR3 sequence reads: CAWRKQGRGPVKNIQYF. CDR3 bases: TGTGCCTGGAGAAAACAGGGGAGAGGTCCGGTAAAAAACATTCAGTACTTC.

V gene TRBV10-3 combines with J gene TRBJ1-1; D remains ambiguous. This CDR3 region has 9 residues. V lost 6 bases and J lost 10, with 6 bases in between. CDR1 ENHRY and CDR2 SYGVKD come from the germline V gene. CDR3 sequence: CAIRGRAFF. Written as DNA, the CDR3 is TGTGCCATCAGGGGGAGAGCTTTCTTT.

The rearrangement joins TRBV18 to TRBJ1-2, with D uncertain. Germline V gene data show CDR1 as KGHSH and CDR2 as LQKENI. Trimming took off 2 bases at V and 6 bases at J, with 7 bases between the two ends. This CDR3 has 12 residues. DNA of the CDR3: TGTGCCAGCTCACCAAGCCAGGATGGCTACACCTTC. It yields the protein CASSPSQDGYTF.

V gene TRBV30 combines with J gene TRBJ2-5; D is perhaps TRBD2 (7 bases). V lost 3 bases to trimming and J lost 6 bases, with 20 bases between them. CDR3 length equals 15 residues. Germline V gene data show CDR1 as GTSNPN and CDR2 as SVGIG (reference sequence). The CDR3 bases are TGTGCCTGGAGCGGTGGGGGGGCTGGACGGAAGACCCAGTACTTC. Protein: CAWSGGGAGRKTQYF.

The genes are TRBV10-3 and TRBJ2-7; TRBD1 agrees at 7 bases. The germline gives CDR1 ENHRY, CDR2 SYGVKD. The J segment lost 7 bases and the V segment lost 10 bases, leaving 7 bases of the junction unmatched. CDR3 length: 11 residues. Here the CDR3 reads CASRQGWEQYF. As DNA, the CDR3 is TGTGCCAGCAGACAGGGTTGGGAGCAGTACTTC.

Here the CDR3 reads CASSATAGNTIYF. The CDR3, as DNA: TGTGCCAGCAGTGCGACAGCTGGAAACACCATATATTTT. The chain combines TRBV2 with TRBJ1-3; D might be TRBD1 (5 bases). Germline V CDR1 and CDR2: SNHLY, FYNNEI. Trimming stripped 4 bases from V and 2 bases from J, with 6 bases between. CDR3 size: 13 residues.

This sequence joins TRBV7-9 and TRBJ1-2, with D unclear. Germline loops: CDR1 SEHNR, CDR2 FQNEAQ (reference sequence). V gave up 1 base and J gave up 4 bases, with 10 bases separating them. The CDR3 has 14 residues. CDR3 sequence: CASSLEAGLYGYTF. CDR3 in DNA: TGTGCCAGCAGCTTAGAGGCGGGTCTCTATGGCTACACCTTC.

In its sample, this clone was seen a few times. The V gene is TRBV2, the J gene TRBJ1-5; D not resolved. This CDR3 region has 14 residues. The germline CDR1 and CDR2 sequences are SNHLY and FYNNEI. Trimming took off 4 bases at V and 7 bases at J, with 14 bases between the two ends. CDR3 nucleotide sequence: TGTGCCAGCAGTGGAGAGGGTAAGGGCCAGCCCCAGCATTTT. Amino acid sequence: CASSGEGKGQPQHF.

The rearrangement links TRBV2 to TRBJ2-5; D is unresolved. Germline loops: CDR1 SNHLY, CDR2 FYNNEI. CDR3 length equals 14 residues. V shed 3 bases and J shed 4 bases, with 12 bases lying between them. The CDR3 loop reads CASSEQTDSETQYF. The CDR3 DNA follows: TGTGCCAGCAGTGAGCAGACTGATTCAGAGACCCAGTACTTC.

The chain carries TRBV2 and TRBJ2-7; TRBD2 agrees at 7 bases. The CDR3 is 13 amino acids. Germline loops: CDR1 SNHLY, CDR2 FYNNEI. V trimming: 6 bases; J trimming: 5 bases; junction bases outside the gene matches: 7. DNA for the CDR3: TGTGCCAGCAGGGGAGGGTCAGTGGACGAGCAGTACTTC. Protein product: CASRGGSVDEQYF.

The rearrangement joins TRBV5-4 to TRBJ2-1, with 9 positions matching TRBD1. After removal of 2 bases from V and 7 bases from J, the junction contained 7 bases not matched to a gene. Germline V gene sequence: CDR1 SGHNT, CDR2 YYREEE (reference sequence). The CDR3 is 15 residues long. The CDR3 sequence is CASSFGTGRSNEQFF. Here the CDR3 DNA reads TGTGCCAGCAGCTTCGGGACAGGGCGTTCGAATGAGCAGTTCTTC.

The count of this clone is one. This chain uses TRBV9 with TRBJ1-1; no reliable D call. The CDR3 is made up of 14 amino acids. The V and J ends lost 4 bases and 3 bases respectively, with 13 bases between them. Germline CDR1 SGDLS, CDR2 YYNGEE. CDR3: CASSPFGGDTEAFF. As DNA, the CDR3 is TGTGCCAGCAGCCCGTTTGGAGGAGACACTGAAGCTTTCTTT.

J is TRBJ1-2 and V is TRBV2, with 10 bases that match TRBD1. Per the germline V gene, CDR1 is SNHLY and CDR2 is FYNNEI. V lost 8 bases and J lost 7; bases outside the gene matches: 7. CDR3 size: 13 residues. The CDR3 region has the DNA TGTGCCAGCGTCCGGGACAGGGGATCTGGCTACACCTTC. Encoded protein: CASVRDRGSGYTF. Filled out from reference TRBV2 and TRBJ1-2, the complete variable domain reads EPEVTQTPSHQVTQMGQEVILRCVPISNHLYFYWYRQILGQKVEFLVSFYNNEISEKSEIFDDQFSVERPDGSNFTLKIRSTKLEDSAMYFCASVRDRGSGYTFGSGTRLTVV.